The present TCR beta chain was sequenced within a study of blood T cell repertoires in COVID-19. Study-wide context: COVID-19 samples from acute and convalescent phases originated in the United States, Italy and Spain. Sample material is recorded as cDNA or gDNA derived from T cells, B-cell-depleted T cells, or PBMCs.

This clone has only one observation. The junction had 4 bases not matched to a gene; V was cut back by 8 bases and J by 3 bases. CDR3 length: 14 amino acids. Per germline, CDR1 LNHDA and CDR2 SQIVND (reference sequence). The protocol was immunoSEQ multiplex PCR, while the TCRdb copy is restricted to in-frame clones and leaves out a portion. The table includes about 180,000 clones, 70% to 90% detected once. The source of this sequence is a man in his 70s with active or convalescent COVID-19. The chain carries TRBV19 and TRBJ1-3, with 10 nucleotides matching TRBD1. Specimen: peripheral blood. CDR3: CASADRGYGNTIYF. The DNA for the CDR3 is TGTGCCAGTGCGGACAGGGGGTATGGAAACACCATATATTTT.